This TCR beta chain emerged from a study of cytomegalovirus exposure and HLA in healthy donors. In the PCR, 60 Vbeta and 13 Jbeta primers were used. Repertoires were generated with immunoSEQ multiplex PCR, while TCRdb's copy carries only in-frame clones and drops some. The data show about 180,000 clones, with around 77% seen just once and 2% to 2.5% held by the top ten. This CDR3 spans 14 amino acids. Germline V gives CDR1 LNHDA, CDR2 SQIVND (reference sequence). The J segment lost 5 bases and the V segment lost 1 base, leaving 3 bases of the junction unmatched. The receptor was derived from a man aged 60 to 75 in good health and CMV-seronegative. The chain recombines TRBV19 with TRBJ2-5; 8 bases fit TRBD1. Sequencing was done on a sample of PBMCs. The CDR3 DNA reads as TGTGCCAGTAGTATAGCCCGGACAGGGGAGACCCAGTACTTC. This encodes CASSIARTGETQYF.